This TCR beta chain was observed in a study of T-cell memory formation after mild COVID-19. TCRdb re-called the 5' RACE reads through MiXCR, storing one row per CDR3 protein. The table shows about 310,000 distinct CDR3 sequences, with roughly a fifth occurring only once. Germline V gene data show CDR1 as DFQATT and CDR2 as SNEGSKA (reference sequence). The length of the CDR3 is 13 residues. V lost 2 bases to trimming and J lost 5 bases, with 9 bases between them. The sequence was collected from a man between 18 and 29 years old who had mild COVID-19 (a few samples of this study predate the infection). Cell type and time point are not known. The rearrangement uses TRBV20-1 and TRBJ2-2; D is uncertain. Sequencing was carried out using PBMCs or a T cell subset sorted from them (not recorded which). Written as DNA, the CDR3 is TGCAGTGCTAGACCTATTGGGACCGGGGAGCTGTTTTTT. Protein: CSARPIGTGELFF.